Each of the 25 T cell receptor beta chains below was sequenced from the same sample in a study of blood T cell repertoires in COVID-19. Profiled with immunoSEQ multiplex PCR; TCRdb holds only in-frame clones, not every one. The table lists about 490,000 clones, 75% to 90% of them singletons. Sequences were obtained from peripheral blood. These receptors were obtained from a human donor in a cohort sampled during active COVID-19.

This chain links TRBV3-1 (or the pseudogene TRBV3-2) with TRBJ2-7; tentative D call: TRBD2 (5 bases). The CDR3 is 16 residues long. The germline CDR1 and CDR2 sequences are LGHDT and YNNKEL (reference sequence). The V and J ends lost 1 base and 0 bases respectively, with 13 bases between them. This CDR3 reads CASSQGPGMSSYEQYF. In DNA, the CDR3 is TGTGCCAGCAGCCAAGGTCCGGGGATGAGCTCCTACGAGCAGTACTTC.

The DNA of the CDR3 is TGTGCCAGCAGCTTGGCGGGACAGGGGGGAACAGATACGCAGTATTTT. It translates to CASSLAGQGGTDTQYF. The rearrangement links TRBV5-4 to TRBJ2-3, with 11 bases matching TRBD1. The V segment lost 0 bases and the J segment 3 bases; nucleotides outside the gene matches: 3. The V gene's germline CDR1 is SGHNT and CDR2 YYREEE (reference sequence). The CDR3 runs 16 residues. The whole variable domain, filled in from reference TRBV5-4 and TRBJ2-3, reads ETGVTQSPTHLIKTRGQQVTLRCSSQSGHNTVSWYQQALGQGPQFIFQYYREEENGRGNFPPRFSGLQFPNYSSELNVNALELDDSALYLCASSLAGQGGTDTQYFGPGTRLTVL.

A few counts support this clone. V and J are TRBV28 and TRBJ1-1; the D gene is possibly TRBD1 (6 bases). The V gene's germline CDR1 is MDHEN and CDR2 SYDVKM. This CDR3 is built from 13 residues. Trimming shortened V by 9 bases and J by 0 bases, and 11 bases separated the two germline ends. CDR3 coding DNA: TGTGCCAGTACGGACAGTTTGAACACTGAAGCTTTCTTT. Encoded protein: CASTDSLNTEAFF.

The chain is built from TRBV6-6 and TRBJ2-2; a possible D gene is TRBD2 (6 bases). Germline V lookup: CDR1 MNHNY, CDR2 SVGAGI (reference sequence). This CDR3 spans 15 amino acids. The V end was cut by 7 bases, the J end by 2 bases, with 14 bases between. As DNA, the CDR3 is TGTGCCAGCAATTCCCCGGGACTCAACACCGGGGAGCTGTTTTTT. Residues: CASNSPGLNTGELFF.

The chain uses TRBV7-3 and TRBJ2-7; 7 nucleotides agree with TRBD2. The J segment lost 6 bases and the V segment lost 5 bases, leaving 16 bases of the junction unmatched. The CDR3 has 16 residues. Per germline, CDR1 SGHTA and CDR2 FQGTGA. The CDR3 coding sequence is TGTGCCAGCAGCCGCGCGAGCCAGGCGGGAGACGGCGAGCAGTACTTC. It encodes CASSRASQAGDGEQYF.

V and J are TRBV11-2 and TRBJ1-5; no clear D gene. The CDR3 loop spans 14 amino acids. Trimming removed 0 bases from V and 8 bases from J, with 11 bases in between. Germline loops: CDR1 SGHAT, CDR2 FQNNGV. CDR3 protein: CASSLEQSLKPQHF. DNA for the CDR3: TGTGCCAGCAGCTTAGAACAGTCCTTGAAGCCCCAGCATTTT.

This rearrangement joins TRBV3-1 (or the pseudogene TRBV3-2) to TRBJ2-7; D is uncertain. CDR3 length equals 12 residues. From germline, CDR1 is LGHDT and CDR2 YNNKEL (reference sequence). Trimming cost V 1 base and J 7 bases, with 8 bases left between them. CDR3 nucleotide sequence: TGTGCCAGCAGCCAAGCTCTGTCTGAGCAGTACTTC. Protein sequence: CASSQALSEQYF.

The gene calls are TRBV10-3 and TRBJ2-7; the match to TRBD1 covers 8 bases. With V trimmed by 4 bases and J by 3 bases, 5 bases remained unmatched. Germline-derived CDR1 and CDR2 are ENHRY and SYGVKD. There are 14 residues in the CDR3. CDR3: CAISAGQGVYEQYF. CDR3 sequence (DNA): TGTGCCATCAGTGCTGGACAGGGAGTCTACGAGCAGTACTTC.

The rearrangement joins TRBV11-2 to TRBJ2-2; 7 positions match TRBD2. Germline V gene sequence: CDR1 SGHAT, CDR2 FQNNGV. The CDR3 is 16 residues long. The V gene end was trimmed by 2 bases and the J gene end by 4 bases; junction bases not matched to a gene: 7. CDR3 amino acids: CASSLTPAGVTGELFF. DNA for the CDR3: TGTGCCAGCAGCTTAACGCCGGCGGGGGTCACCGGGGAGCTGTTTTTT.

The rearrangement uses TRBV27 and TRBJ2-2; D call uncertain. The germline V and J ends were trimmed by 9 bases and 5 bases, with 13 bases remaining between them. Germline assignment: CDR1 MNHEY and CDR2 SMNVEV (reference sequence). The CDR3 contains 13 residues. DNA of the CDR3: TGTGCCAGAGTGATACCAGGTACCGGGGAGCTGTTTTTT. Protein: CARVIPGTGELFF.

The chain has TRBV5-6 and TRBJ1-2; 9 bases align to TRBD1. Looked up from germline, CDR1 is SGHDT and CDR2 is YYEEEE. With V trimmed by 5 bases and J by 3 bases, 14 bases remained unmatched. The CDR3 has 17 amino acids. The CDR3 sequence is CASRIYRGRFSDYGYTF. DNA of the CDR3: TGTGCCAGCAGGATCTACAGGGGGCGATTTAGCGACTATGGCTACACCTTC.

This clone has more than one count but fewer than ten. This chain links TRBV28 with TRBJ2-2; the match to TRBD1 covers 12 bases. J gave up 5 bases and V 2 bases, and 18 bases lay outside the gene matches. This CDR3 region has 21 residues. CDR1 and CDR2 (germline): MDHEN, SYDVKM. The CDR3 spells CASSLGPGQGAKNFRTGELFF. CDR3 bases: TGTGCCAGCAGTTTAGGGCCGGGACAGGGGGCGAAGAACTTCCGGACCGGGGAGCTGTTTTTT.

The chain carries TRBV7-2 and TRBJ2-7; tentatively, D is TRBD1 (5 bases). There are 15 residues in the CDR3. V was shortened by 2 bases and J by 3 bases, with 14 bases between the two germline ends. Looked up from germline, CDR1 is SGHTA and CDR2 is FQGNSA. The CDR3 DNA reads as TGTGCCAGCAGCTTAAGGGCAGGGTTAGACTACGAGCAGTACTTC. Amino acids: CASSLRAGLDYEQYF.

This clone was detected a few times. This rearrangement joins TRBV28 to TRBJ1-4; 12 bases align to TRBD1. In germline, CDR1 is MDHEN, CDR2 SYDVKM. This CDR3 is built from 14 residues. V lost 8 bases and J lost 5; bases outside the gene matches: 3. Here the CDR3 reads CASGTGGTNEKLFF. CDR3 DNA: TGTGCCAGCGGGACAGGGGGCACCAATGAAAAACTGTTTTTT.

V and J are TRBV9 and TRBJ2-7; 7 nucleotides line up with TRBD1. Germline V lookup: CDR1 SGDLS, CDR2 YYNGEE. CDR3 length: 15 residues. The V segment lost 5 bases and the J segment 3 bases; nucleotides outside the gene matches: 11. In DNA form, the CDR3 reads TGTGCCAGCAGTCCCTTCGACGACAGGGACTACGAGCAGTACTTC. Encoded protein: CASSPFDDRDYEQYF.

V usage is TRBV19 and J usage is TRBJ1-2, with D possibly matching TRBD1 (5 bases). Deletions cut 1 base from V and 1 base from J, with 7 bases between. Germline V gene data show CDR1 as LNHDA and CDR2 as SQIVND (reference sequence). The CDR3 is made up of 14 amino acids. The CDR3 sequence is CASSIGQGNYGYTF. As DNA, the CDR3 is TGTGCCAGTAGTATAGGGCAGGGTAACTATGGCTACACCTTC.

J is TRBJ1-2 and V is TRBV28; the D is unclear. V gave up 6 bases and J gave up 1 base, with 9 bases separating them. CDR1 and CDR2 from the germline V gene are MDHEN and SYDVKM. The CDR3 has 13 amino acids. This chain's CDR3 is CASRPPGNYGYTF. The CDR3 bases are TGTGCCAGCAGGCCGCCGGGTAACTATGGCTACACCTTC.

For this clone: Other DNA sequences of this sample code for an identical CDR3. The chain links TRBV7-3 to TRBJ1-1; perhaps TRBD1 as D (5 bases). V was trimmed by 2 bases and J by 1 base, leaving 8 bases between them. The germline CDR1 and CDR2 sequences are SGHTA and FQGTGA. The CDR3 consists of 14 residues. CDR3 in DNA: TGTGCCAGCAGCTTACAGGGTTGGAACACTGAAGCTTTCTTT. Translating gives CASSLQGWNTEAFF. The whole variable domain, remainder taken from reference TRBV7-3 and TRBJ1-1, is GAGVSQTPSNKVTEKGKYVELRCDPISGHTALYWYRQSLGQGPEFLIYFQGTGAADDSGLPNDRFFAVRPEGSVSTLKIQRTERGDSAVYLCASSLQGWNTEAFFGQGTRLTVV.

This clone was seen a handful of times. The chain joins TRBV5-8 to TRBJ1-2; D is unclear. The CDR3 totals 15 residues. The V end was cut by 5 bases, the J end by 4 bases, with 18 bases between. CDR1 SGHTS and CDR2 YDEGEE come from the germline V gene. The CDR3 region is CASRRGGSESYGYTF. DNA of the CDR3: TGTGCCAGCAGGAGAGGAGGGAGTGAAAGCTATGGCTACACCTTC.

The rearrangement joins TRBV9 to TRBJ2-7, with 13 bases lining up with TRBD2. The CDR3 sequence is 15 residues long. V was pared by 3 bases and J by 3 bases, with 3 bases of the junction left unmatched. Germline V lookup: CDR1 SGDLS, CDR2 YYNGEE. CDR3: CASSEGLAGLYEQYF. The CDR3 DNA is TGTGCCAGCAGCGAGGGACTAGCGGGACTCTACGAGCAGTACTTC.

The chain is built from TRBV3-1 (or the pseudogene TRBV3-2) and TRBJ2-1; 8 bases are shared with TRBD1. The CDR3 runs to 20 residues. Germline V gene sequence: CDR1 LGHDT, CDR2 YNNKEL (reference sequence). V shed 0 bases and J 1 base; nucleotides not matched to a gene: 14. The CDR3 spells CASSQDRLAATGGSYNEQFF. The CDR3 DNA reads as TGTGCCAGCAGCCAAGATCGACTCGCGGCCACAGGGGGTTCCTACAATGAGCAGTTCTTC.

This chain uses TRBV12-3 or TRBV12-4 with TRBJ1-6; 8 bases line up with TRBD1. V was clipped by 6 bases and J by 10 bases; unmatched bases: 5. This CDR3 contains 13 residues. The CDR3 spells CASSRQGRSPLHF. CDR3 nucleotides: TGTGCCAGCAGCCGACAGGGGAGATCACCCCTCCACTTT.

The chain carries TRBV28 and TRBJ1-2, with 10 bases aligning to TRBD1. The germline V gene has CDR1 MDHEN and CDR2 SYDVKM. V lost 8 bases, J lost 6 bases, and 3 bases stayed unmatched. The CDR3 is made up of 12 amino acids. The CDR3 coding sequence is TGTGCCAGCGTGACAGGGGGCAATGGCTACACCTTC. Translation gives CASVTGGNGYTF.

Comment on this clone: The sample has other DNA sequences that encode this CDR3 too. This chain joins TRBV29-1 and TRBJ2-1; 7 nucleotides line up with TRBD2. The CDR3 spans 14 residues. Per germline, CDR1 SQVTM and CDR2 ANQGSEA. J gave up 2 bases and V 3 bases, and 4 bases lay outside the gene matches. The CDR3 DNA is TGCAGCGTTGAGCGGGAGTCGACCTACAATGAGCAGTTCTTC. Translation gives CSVERESTYNEQFF.

V gene TRBV19 combines with J gene TRBJ2-5, with TRBD1 matching over 9 bases. The CDR3 loop spans 14 amino acids. Germline CDR1 and CDR2: LNHDA and SQIVND (reference sequence). The trim removed 6 bases at V and 1 base at J, leaving 3 bases unmatched. CDR3 amino acids: CASSWTGVQETQYF. CDR3 coding DNA: TGTGCCAGTAGCTGGACAGGGGTCCAAGAGACCCAGTACTTC.